This T cell receptor beta chain was sequenced during a study of CD8+ T cells in alopecia areata. Once RNA had been extracted, it was reverse transcribed into cDNA to act as the sequencing template. Sequencing was performed with immunoSEQ multiplex PCR; in TCRdb, only in-frame clones are kept and a portion is missing. The sample contains fewer than 250,000 clones, approximately 47% of which appear only once. Study-wide points: A large proportion of expanded lesional clones were detected persisting in scalp and blood during tofacitinib. The study found tofacitinib significantly decreased scalp clonality and expanded CD8+ clones among the top 100. One nonresponder leaves baseline CD8+ expansion's link to response uncertain.

Treatment reported: oral pan-JAK inhibitor, 5-10 mg twice daily. Germline loops: CDR1 GTSNPN, CDR2 SVGIG (reference sequence). This CDR3 spans 15 amino acids. Losses at the gene ends were 0 bases for V and 6 bases for J; bases not matched to a gene: 7. In the case of this clone: Its target is unknown.

This rearrangement joins TRBV30 to TRBJ2-1; 8 bases match TRBD2. The sequence was obtained from a human donor with alopecia areata. The sequenced sample was CD4+ T cells sorted from blood, obtained at approximately week 37, from a patient treated with tofacitinib. This chain's CDR3 is CAWSVLGLAVNEQFF. CDR3 coding DNA: TGTGCCTGGAGTGTACTAGGACTAGCCGTCAATGAGCAGTTCTTC.